This T cell receptor beta chain was identified in a study of blood T cell repertoires in COVID-19 (dated by TCRdb to the early 2020s). For the wider study: Samples from collaborators originated in the United States, Italy and Spain and spanned both the acute and convalescent phases of COVID-19. The material from the prospective study consisted of cDNA or gDNA derived from T cells, B-cell-depleted T cells, or PBMCs. The dataset comprised deeply sampled blood TCRbeta repertoires from subjects exposed to, actively infected with, or recovered from COVID-19. The repertoires were made available in a free public database intended to serve as a resource for research on the immune response to SARS-CoV-2. The samples were drawn from the first 160 participants of the ongoing ImmuneRACE study and from 1,254 subjects provided by 6 global collaborators. The sample metadata nearly always contained a de-identified subject ID, COVID-19 status, age in years and sex. Where available, HLA class I and class II types were obtained from metadata supplied by the sample provider rather than from assay-based typing. Overall study outcomes, separate from this receptor: The quantity of clinical and demographic metadata differed by source and by participant and was supplied without curation.

V is cut back by 0 bases and J by 8 bases, with 9 bases in the junction unmatched. From its cysteine to its phenylalanine, the CDR3 spans 16 amino acids. Only the CDR3 DNA is retained, 48 bases long and in frame from the first base. From a lookup of the germline V gene, CDR1 and CDR2 are MNHEY and SVGAGI. Participants in the prospective study were enrolled through a virtual design, were aged about 18 to 100 years, and lived in approximately 25 United States geographic areas. In the prospective study, cohorts were assigned on the basis of participant-reported clinical history obtained from a screening survey and a study questionnaire. In the prospective study, whole blood, serum and a nasopharyngeal or oropharyngeal swab were collected from each participant by mobile phlebotomists. Participants in the prospective study had the option to provide additional blood draws and questionnaires over an approximately 2-month period. Blood samples from the prospective study were shipped frozen or at room temperature prior to DNA extraction.

The immunoSEQ Assay, a bias-controlled multiplex PCR, was used to amplify TCRbeta CDR3 regions from genomic DNA. Regarding the original processing steps: Within the assay, amplification of reference gene primers was used to estimate how many nucleated cells each sample contained. Sequence reads were collapsed and filtered to measure the absolute abundance of every unique TCRbeta CDR3 rearrangement. For each sample, productive Simpson clonality was calculated as the square root of Simpson's diversity index across productive rearrangements. The source is immuneACCESS, and TCRdb retained only in-frame sequences with V and J called. Part of the clones is not carried over; for the studies checked, unresolved V genes explain less than half of this, and the remainder is unexplained. V and J calls and clone size are given by that table; D and trimming were obtained from the DNA. For this sample the table gives around 54,000 clones, of which 60% to 80% were detected only once. Clones ranked in the top ten supply about 6% of the sample.

With respect to this clone: It lacks a known antigen. Base qualities are not recorded, but no much larger clone differs from it by a single base.

Sequencing was done on a sample of PBMCs or T cells enriched from blood (not recorded which). The chain is encoded by TRBV6-5 joined to TRBJ1-2, with TRBD1 matching 10 junction bases. This sequence was found in a woman in her fifties or sixties with acute COVID-19. The DNA sequence is TGTGCCAGCAGTTACTCGGGGGGACAGGGGCTCGGAGGCTACACCTTC. Translation gives CASSYSGGQGLGGYTF.